The present T cell receptor beta chain was sequenced within a study of technical replicates of blood from a handful of donors. The protocol was immunoSEQ multiplex PCR, while the TCRdb copy is restricted to in-frame clones and leaves out a portion. The sample has over 60,000 clones; 93% are singletons. This TCR came from a human donor in good health. The specimen sequenced was T cells isolated from PBMCs.

The CDR3 loop is CASSTGFGTEAFF. CDR3 sequence (DNA): TGCGCCAGTTCAACAGGGTTCGGCACTGAAGCTTTCTTT. The chain has TRBV10-1 and TRBJ1-1; D is possibly TRBD1 (6 bases). The CDR3 extends over 13 amino acids. Between the trimmed V and J ends, which lost 9 bases and 4 bases, there was a span of 15 bases. Germline lookup yields CDR1 WNHNN and CDR2 SYGVQD (reference sequence).